This T cell receptor (beta chain) was identified in a study of long-term antiretroviral therapy in people with HIV. The CDR3 has 14 residues. Germline CDR1 reads LNHDA; CDR2 reads SQIVND (reference sequence). The V end was cut by 3 bases, the J end by 0 bases, with 5 bases between. This clone has only one observation. Survey level was the resolution at which the v3.0 immunoSEQ assay ran. The data were produced by immunoSEQ multiplex PCR, yet TCRdb's version contains in-frame clones alone and is incomplete. The data show fewer than 40,000 clones, approximately 80% seen once. This sample comprised unsorted PBMCs, obtained 3.4 years after starting antiretroviral therapy. V is TRBV19 and J is TRBJ2-2; no reliable D call. This clonotype was sampled from a man in his thirties or forties with HIV. The CDR3 here is CASSMQANTGELFF. The CDR3 DNA is TGTGCCAGTAGTATGCAAGCGAACACCGGGGAGCTGTTTTTT.